Sequencing of this TCR beta chain was carried out in a study of shared clonotypes between healthy human individuals. Study-wide findings and caveats: Tissue TCR repertoires likely differ from these blood-only repertoires.

The count of this clone is one. Its antigen remains unknown. CDR3 length equals 15 residues. V was pared by 4 bases and J by 4 bases, with 7 bases of the junction left unmatched. Germline V CDR1 and CDR2: SGHRS, YFSETQ. Clones were read by immunoSEQ multiplex PCR, and TCRdb kept only the in-frame ones, dropping some. Here the sample spans some 2,500,000 clones, over 85% being singletons. The source material was naive CD4+ T cells from PBMCs. As to subset: CD45RA+ positively selected. This receptor was taken from a young man in good health. Some clones in this sample may be carry-over from other donors' samples. The V and J genes are TRBV5-1 and TRBJ2-3; 9 bases align to TRBD2. CDR3 residues: CASSGAGGLADTQYF. CDR3 coding DNA: TGCGCCAGCAGCGGGGCGGGAGGGCTCGCAGATACGCAGTATTTT.